This TCR beta chain was captured in a study of beta chain features in type 1 diabetes. V gave up 3 bases and J gave up 1 base; unmatched junction bases: 5. CDR3 length: 15 residues. Looked up from germline, CDR1 is MGHDK and CDR2 is SYGVNS. The study reverse transcribed the entire isolated RNA, so it sequenced expressed TCRB transcripts. Data came from immunoSEQ multiplex PCR; TCRdb stores just in-frame clones and leaves some out. The repertoire has 300,000 to 400,000 clones, approximately 8% of them found once; the top ten carry less than 0.45%. The clonotype originates from a woman under 30 in good health. What was sequenced was central memory CD4+ T cells from blood. The chain has TRBV25-1 and TRBJ2-7, with 8 bases identical to TRBD2. In nucleotides, the CDR3 is TGTGCCAGCAGTGATAGCGGGATCGGGTCCTACGAGCAGTACTTC. Amino acids: CASSDSGIGSYEQYF.